This T cell receptor (beta chain) was found in a study of cytomegalovirus exposure and HLA in healthy donors. Whole-study context: The Caucasian-associated ancestry cluster contained 81% of the approximately 400 genotyped donors.

Points from the study as a whole: Later analysis indicated greater clonal expansion among HLA-associated TCR beta chains than among equally common other chains. In an earlier analysis, productive rearrangement rates for most beta V segments clustered near 87% or 30%.

Healthy bone marrow donors made up the donor group. To note about this clone: Antigen specificity is unknown.

PCR primers comprised 60 Vbeta and 13 Jbeta primers. Measured with immunoSEQ multiplex PCR; TCRdb has only the in-frame clones, and not every one. This table has 90,000 or so clones, about 66% appearing once. CDR1 is SGHDT, CDR2 YYEEEE, per germline. This CDR3 is built from 17 residues. The V gene lost 2 bases and the J gene lost 1 base, with 15 bases spanning the gap. V is TRBV5-6 and J is TRBJ2-2; D might be TRBD2 (6 bases). The TCR was taken from a boy aged 10-17 years in good health and CMV-seropositive. Sequenced material: PBMCs. CDR3 in amino acids: CASSFFEGLQNTGELFF. Here the CDR3 DNA reads TGTGCCAGCAGCTTCTTTGAGGGACTCCAGAACACCGGGGAGCTGTTTTTT.